This TCR beta chain was retrieved from a study of regulatory T cells in long-lasting Graves disease. To make TCR beta libraries, researchers used iRepertoire HTBI primers and Arm-PCR of CDR3 regions. MiXCR, applied by TCRdb to the multiplex PCR reads, yields one record per CDR3 protein. The sample includes roughly 610,000 distinct CDR3 sequences, about 15% of them seen just once. Between the trimmed V and J ends, which lost 3 bases and 1 base, there was a span of 3 bases. Germline CDR1 GTSNPN, CDR2 SVGIG (reference sequence). The CDR3 loop spans 12 amino acids. Time point specified: newly diagnosed GD, antithyroid drugs for less than 3 months. Preparation of the TCR library used RNA extracted from PBMCs. The data also belong to a second study, concerning T cells in Graves' hyperthyroidism and ophthalmopathy. That investigation notes: The diagnoses drew upon clinical symptoms, serum thyroxine and TRAb, thyroid ultrasound and orbital computed tomography. The majority of expanded thyroid clonotypes above 0.001 also appeared in blood.

The receptor's source is a woman between 25 and 40 years old with Graves disease. Sequencing was performed on peripheral blood mononuclear cells (PBMCs), taken at new diagnosis, from a patient treated with antithyroid drugs. The chain joins TRBV30 to TRBJ2-2; D not certain. As DNA, the CDR3 is TGTGCCTGGAGAAAGAACACCGGGGAGCTGTTTTTT. Amino acid sequence: CAWRKNTGELFF. The full variable domain, completed using reference TRBV30 and TRBJ2-2, is SQTIHQWPATLVQPVGSPLSLECTVEGTSNPNLYWYRQAAGRGLQLLFYSVGIGQISSEVPQNLSASRPQDRQFILSSKKLLLSDSGFYLCAWRKNTGELFFGEGSRLTVL.